This T cell receptor beta chain was identified during a study of CD8 T cells in ankylosing spondylitis. Quantitative 5'-RACE with molecular barcodes produced the TCR beta libraries. TCRdb reanalysed the 5' RACE reads using MiXCR and keeps one entry per CDR3 protein. The data contain under 850,000 distinct CDR3 sequences, 15% to 20% of them seen just once; the ten biggest clones take up under 20%. Overall study results and limits: Existing reports had already noted some motif variants in reactive arthritis synovial fluid and blood. Disease-linked clones were CD8+ and relatively rare in peripheral blood. Seemingly distinctive of ankylosing spondylitis blood was a TCR beta motif formed by eight highly homologous variants.

This clonotype was counted a few times. Its target is unknown. The V gene end was trimmed by 4 bases and the J gene end by 1 base; junction bases not matched to a gene: 1. This CDR3 comprises 13 residues. Germline CDR1 LNHNV, CDR2 YYDKDF (reference sequence). The clonotype comes from a male donor with ankylosing spondylitis. The rearrangement links TRBV15 to TRBJ2-7, with TRBD1 matching 7 bases. Sequenced: blood, either unsorted or a sorted T cell fraction (not recorded which). Written as DNA, the CDR3 is TGTGCCACCAGCACGACAGGGTCCTACGAGCAGTACTTC. Protein product: CATSTTGSYEQYF.